The 12 T cell receptor beta chains below all came from one sample that was sequenced in a study of control samples from healthy donors and cancer patients. Some clones are missing from TCRdb's copy, which holds only in-frame ones; the method was immunoSEQ multiplex PCR. The table has some 120,000 clones, about 94% seen once. Input material: blood. All receptors come from a man aged 25 to 40 in good health.

This clone was counted a single time. The gene calls are TRBV5-6 and TRBJ2-7; 8 bases are shared with TRBD1. Germline loops: CDR1 SGHDT, CDR2 YYEEEE. This CDR3 comprises 15 residues. Trimming cost V 3 bases and J 3 bases; bases outside gene matches: 8. CDR3 sequence: CASSCRTGLHYEQYV. The CDR3, as DNA: TGTGCCAGCAGCTGCCGGACAGGGCTCCACTACGAGCAGTACGTC.

The chain combines TRBV19 with TRBJ1-2, with D perhaps matching TRBD1 (5 bases). Germline values: CDR1 LNHDA, CDR2 SQIVND (reference sequence). V shed 3 bases and J shed 7 bases, with 12 bases lying between them. The CDR3 is 13 residues long. CDR3 loop: CASSIAGGAGYTF. Written as DNA, the CDR3 is TGTGCCAGTAGTATTGCGGGAGGGGCTGGCTACACCTTC.

V usage is TRBV28 and J usage is TRBJ2-2; D is unclear. The V end lost 3 bases, the J end lost 0 bases, and 2 bases lay between the germline ends. The CDR3 is 13 residues long. Germline V gives CDR1 MDHEN, CDR2 SYDVKM. The CDR3 is CASSFANTGELFF. The CDR3 DNA is TGTGCCAGCAGTTTTGCGAACACCGGGGAGCTGTTTTTT.

The genes are TRBV30 and TRBJ2-5; D remains unclear. CDR3 length equals 13 residues. V was cut by 0 bases and J by 5 bases, with 10 bases left in between. From germline, CDR1 is GTSNPN and CDR2 SVGIG (reference sequence). This CDR3 is CAWSVIPPETQYF. The CDR3 DNA sequence: TGTGCCTGGAGTGTAATCCCGCCGGAGACCCAGTACTTC.

The count of this clone is one. The chain links TRBV5-8 to TRBJ2-7; 7 bases are a match to TRBD2. This CDR3 region has 18 residues. V shed 0 bases, J shed 5 bases, and the junction held 17 bases outside the gene matches. The germline CDR1 and CDR2 sequences are SGHTS and YDEGEE. CDR3 sequence (DNA): TGTGCCAGCAGCTTGGCCGAGGGGAGGGTGAGTTACGATAACGAGCAGTACTTC. Amino acids: CASSLAEGRVSYDNEQYF.

The chain carries TRBV6-1 and TRBJ2-7, with D possibly matching TRBD1 (6 bases). CDR1 and CDR2 (germline): MNHNS, SASEGT. The V end was cut by 0 bases, the J end by 3 bases, with 21 bases between. The CDR3 contains 18 residues. The CDR3 loop reads CASSEARPGRGSDYEQYV. CDR3 bases: TGTGCCAGCAGTGAAGCGCGTCCGGGCAGGGGAAGCGACTACGAGCAGTACGTC.

The rearrangement uses TRBV21-1 and TRBJ1-5. TRBV21-1 is recorded as a pseudogene. There are 19 residues in the CDR3. The CDR3 nucleotides read TGTGCCAGCAGCGCGCGGGACGGATACTTGAATTTTAGCAATCAGCCCCAGCATTTT. Translated, it gives CASSARDGYLNFSNQPQHF.

The J gene is TRBJ2-5, the V gene TRBV27; no clear D. The germline V and J ends were trimmed by 3 bases and 3 bases, with 8 bases remaining between them. Per the germline V gene, CDR1 is MNHEY and CDR2 is SMNVEV (reference sequence). The CDR3 sequence is 13 residues long. The CDR3: CASSFPGEETQYF. CDR3 coding DNA: TGTGCCAGCAGTTTCCCAGGCGAAGAGACCCAGTACTTC.

V is TRBV5-6 and J is TRBJ2-2; no clear D. CDR1 SGHDT and CDR2 YYEEEE come from the germline V gene. The V and J ends lost 5 bases and 5 bases respectively, with 22 bases between them. This CDR3 is 17 amino acids long. CDR3 amino acids: CASSMAGRAVITGELFF. The CDR3 DNA reads as TGTGCCAGCAGTATGGCAGGAAGGGCGGTAATAACCGGGGAGCTGTTTTTT.

This clone occurred once. The chain employs TRBV5-5 and TRBJ2-5, with D unresolved. Per the germline V gene, CDR1 is SGHKS and CDR2 is YYEKEE (reference sequence). Trimming took off 4 bases at V and 3 bases at J, with 10 bases between the two ends. There are 13 residues in the CDR3. CDR3 nucleotides: TGTGCCAGCAGCATAGTTGGTGAAGAGACCCAGTACTTC. It yields the protein CASSIVGEETQYF.

The J gene is TRBJ2-3, the V gene TRBV27, with D possibly TRBD2 on 6 matching bases. The CDR3 is made up of 13 amino acids. V lost 3 bases and J 3 bases, leaving 7 bases between the germline ends. Germline values: CDR1 MNHEY, CDR2 SMNVEV (reference sequence). The CDR3 bases are TGTGCCAGCAGTTTTCGGGGGACAGATACGCAGTATTTT. Its protein product is CASSFRGTDTQYF.

The chain has TRBV20-1 and TRBJ2-7, with no clear D. The germline V gene has CDR1 DFQATT and CDR2 SNEGSKA (reference sequence). Deletions cut 6 bases from V and 7 bases from J, with 13 bases between. The CDR3 runs to 11 residues. CDR3 in DNA: TGCAGTGCCGTCGCTCGGAGAGAGCAGTACTTC. Its translation: CSAVARREQYF.